The 32 T cell receptor beta chains reported below all come from one sample, sequenced in a study of blood T cell repertoires in COVID-19. TCRdb's copy holds only in-frame clones and misses some; the assay was immunoSEQ multiplex PCR. The table has under 200,000 clones, around nine tenths seen once. The sequenced material came from peripheral blood. The receptors originated from a man in his 70s with acute or convalescent COVID-19.

This clone was detected a few times. The chain is built from TRBV30 and TRBJ1-5; 7 nucleotides match TRBD1. V lost 3 bases to trimming and J lost 4 bases; unmatched junction nucleotides: 15. CDR1 is GTSNPN and CDR2 is SVGIG in the germline V gene (reference sequence). CDR3 length: 17 amino acids. The CDR3 DNA reads as TGTGCCTGGAGCCCATCCCTGACAGGGTGGGAAAATCAGCCCCAGCATTTT. Its translation is CAWSPSLTGWENQPQHF.

The chain employs TRBV28 and TRBJ1-5; maybe TRBD1 (5 bases). Trimming took 3 bases from V and 6 from J, leaving 15 bases between them. Germline V gene lookup returns CDR1 MDHEN and CDR2 SYDVKM. The CDR3 runs 15 residues. CDR3 protein: CASSFIRGVGQPQHF. The DNA for the CDR3 is TGTGCCAGCAGTTTCATCCGGGGGGTGGGTCAGCCCCAGCATTTT.

The J gene is TRBJ1-3, the V gene TRBV5-1, with TRBD1 as a possible D gene (5 bases). The V gene lost 7 bases and the J gene lost 0 bases, with 11 bases spanning the gap. The germline V gene encodes CDR1 SGHRS and CDR2 YFSETQ. The CDR3 covers 14 residues. CDR3 in DNA: TGCGCCAGCCCATCAGGGATCTCTGGAAACACCATATATTTT. This encodes CASPSGISGNTIYF. Full variable domain (outside the CDR3, taken from reference TRBV5-1 and TRBJ1-3): KAGVTQTPRYLIKTRGQQVTLSCSPISGHRSVSWYQQTPGQGLQFLFEYFSETQRNKGNFPGRFSGRQFSNSRSEMNVSTLELGDSALYLCASPSGISGNTIYFGEGSWLTVV.

This rearrangement joins TRBV7-9 to TRBJ2-7; D may be TRBD2 (6 bases). Trimming left V 4 bases short and J 7 bases short, with 20 bases between. This CDR3 has 15 amino acids. Germline V gene data show CDR1 as SEHNR and CDR2 as FQNEAQ (reference sequence). The CDR3 loop reads CASSSRSAGLHEQYF. The CDR3 DNA sequence: TGTGCCAGCAGCTCACGGTCGGCGGGATTACATGAGCAGTACTTC. Variable domain in full (rest from reference TRBV7-9 and TRBJ2-7): DTGVSQNPRHKITKRGQNVTFRCDPISEHNRLYWYRQTLGQGPEFLTYFQNEAQLEKSRLLSDRFSAERPKGSFSTLEIQRTEQGDSAMYLCASSSRSAGLHEQYFGPGTRLTVT.

The chain carries TRBV3-1 (or the pseudogene TRBV3-2) and TRBJ2-3, with TRBD1 identical over 12 bases. This CDR3 is built from 18 residues. Germline values: CDR1 LGHDT, CDR2 YNNKEL (reference sequence). V lost 0 bases, J lost 1 base, and 5 bases stayed unmatched. The CDR3 sequence: CASSQERGQGAGTDTQYF. Written as DNA, the CDR3 is TGTGCCAGCAGCCAAGAGCGGGGACAGGGGGCAGGCACAGATACGCAGTATTTT.

This chain links TRBV9 with TRBJ2-5, with TRBD2 matching over 8 bases. V dropped 3 bases and J dropped 0; count of bases not matched to a gene: 1. The CDR3 runs 14 residues. The V gene's germline CDR1 is SGDLS and CDR2 YYNGEE. The CDR3 spells CASSERGYQETQYF. The DNA for the CDR3 is TGTGCCAGCAGCGAGCGGGGGTACCAAGAGACCCAGTACTTC.

The gene calls are TRBV12-5 and TRBJ1-2, with 7 positions matching TRBD1. Germline V gene lookup returns CDR1 LGHNT and CDR2 FRNRAP. The J segment lost 2 bases and the V segment lost 1 base, leaving 13 bases of the junction unmatched. CDR3 length equals 18 residues. The CDR3 bases are TGTGCTAGTGGTTTGGCGCTCGGGACAGCTACTCGCAACTATGGCTACACCTTC. Protein product: CASGLALGTATRNYGYTF.

The J gene is TRBJ1-4, the V gene TRBV28; the D gene is possibly TRBD1 (6 bases). The CDR3 covers 16 residues. Trimming removed 3 bases from V and 7 bases from J, with 18 bases in between. Germline CDR1 and CDR2: MDHEN and SYDVKM. CDR3 nucleotides: TGTGCCAGCAGTTTTCGTTTGACAGGACGAATTGAAAAACTGTTTTTT. It codes for CASSFRLTGRIEKLFF.

The sample holds a few counts of this clone. The V gene is TRBV11-3, the J gene TRBJ1-5; D is uncertain. V lost 5 bases to trimming and J lost 4 bases, with 21 bases between them. The CDR3 extends over 17 amino acids. Germline V gives CDR1 SGHNT, CDR2 YENEEA. The CDR3 nucleotides read TGTGCCAGCAGCCCCTCTGGCGACAAGACTATTAATCAGCCCCAGCATTTT. This codes for CASSPSGDKTINQPQHF.

The chain links TRBV7-9 to TRBJ1-1, with 7 bases identical to TRBD1. The germline V gene encodes CDR1 SEHNR and CDR2 FQNEAQ (reference sequence). CDR3 length equals 18 residues. The V segment lost 0 bases and the J segment 4 bases; nucleotides outside the gene matches: 14. CDR3 amino acids: CASSLATTGTPPGTEAFF. The CDR3, as DNA: TGTGCCAGCAGCTTAGCTACGACAGGGACGCCCCCGGGCACTGAAGCTTTCTTT. The full variable domain, completed using reference TRBV7-9 and TRBJ1-1, is DTGVSQNPRHKITKRGQNVTFRCDPISEHNRLYWYRQTLGQGPEFLTYFQNEAQLEKSRLLSDRFSAERPKGSFSTLEIQRTEQGDSAMYLCASSLATTGTPPGTEAFFGQGTRLTVV.

The chain joins TRBV5-1 to TRBJ2-7; the D is unclear. Germline values: CDR1 SGHRS, CDR2 YFSETQ. V was cut by 3 bases and J by 1 base, with 14 bases left in between. The CDR3 runs to 15 residues. The CDR3 spells CASSSLGAPSYEQYF. The CDR3 DNA sequence: TGCGCCAGCAGCTCCCTGGGCGCTCCTTCCTACGAGCAGTACTTC.

The rearrangement uses TRBV6-5 and TRBJ2-3; 8 bases match TRBD2. Germline loops: CDR1 MNHEY, CDR2 SVGAGI. The CDR3 has 14 amino acids. The V segment lost 6 bases and the J segment 1 base; nucleotides outside the gene matches: 3. The CDR3 reads CASRVTSGTDTQYF. CDR3 DNA sequence: TGTGCCAGCAGAGTGACTAGCGGCACAGATACGCAGTATTTT.

The rearrangement links TRBV5-5 to TRBJ2-3, with 7 positions matching TRBD1. The J segment lost 0 bases and the V segment lost 0 bases, leaving 4 bases of the junction unmatched. Looked up from germline, CDR1 is SGHKS and CDR2 is YYEKEE (reference sequence). This CDR3 comprises 16 residues. The DNA of the CDR3 is TGTGCCAGCAGCTTGGTCAGGGGGTCTAGCACAGATACGCAGTATTTT. Protein: CASSLVRGSSTDTQYF.

This clone was seen once. J is TRBJ2-3 and V is TRBV10-3; 7 bases align to TRBD2. V shed 3 bases, J shed 1 base, and the junction held 4 bases outside the gene matches. This CDR3 contains 15 residues. The germline V gene has CDR1 ENHRY and CDR2 SYGVKD. In nucleotides, the CDR3 is TGTGCCATCAGTGACGGGACTACAGGCACAGATACGCAGTATTTT. Encoded protein: CAISDGTTGTDTQYF.

The genes are TRBV9 and TRBJ2-5; 8 bases line up with TRBD2. There are 15 residues in the CDR3. CDR1 and CDR2 (germline): SGDLS, YYNGEE. Losses at the gene ends were 0 bases for V and 5 bases for J; bases not matched to a gene: 6. The CDR3 DNA is TGTGCCAGCAGCGTAGCTGGCGGGAGGTGGGAGACCCAGTACTTC. Amino acid sequence: CASSVAGGRWETQYF.

The chain joins TRBV6-5 to TRBJ2-7; 8 bases line up with TRBD1. J was trimmed by 3 bases and V by 7 bases; bases with no gene match: 5. Germline lookup yields CDR1 MNHEY and CDR2 SVGAGI. The CDR3 totals 13 residues. As DNA, the CDR3 is TGTGCCAGCAACCAGGGGGCAAACTACGAGCAGTACTTC. This sequence encodes CASNQGANYEQYF.

This clone was detected once. This chain joins TRBV6-5 and TRBJ2-7; D is possibly TRBD2 (8 bases). The CDR3 covers 15 residues. The ends were cut back, 4 bases at V and 2 bases at J, with 15 bases in the middle. Germline V gives CDR1 MNHEY, CDR2 SVGAGI. This CDR3 is CASSSSGGQPYEQYF. CDR3 nucleotides: TGTGCCAGCAGTTCCAGCGGGGGACAGCCCTACGAGCAGTACTTC.

The gene calls are TRBV2 and TRBJ1-1; TRBD1 aligns across 7 bases. CDR1 is SNHLY and CDR2 is FYNNEI in the germline V gene. V gave up 8 bases and J gave up 0 bases; unmatched junction bases: 3. The CDR3 has 13 amino acids. The CDR3 DNA is TGTGCCAGCGGGGGACAGTTGAACACTGAAGCTTTCTTT. It translates to CASGGQLNTEAFF.

This CDR3 is CASSSLTDTQYF. The CDR3 nucleotides read TGTGCCAGCAGTTCCCTCACAGATACGCAGTATTTT. The rearrangement links TRBV12-3 or TRBV12-4 to TRBJ2-3; D is ambiguous. V was cut by 4 bases and J by 2 bases, with 4 bases left in between. This CDR3 contains 12 residues.

The chain joins TRBV20-1 to TRBJ1-2; D ambiguous. Deletions cut 3 bases from V and 0 bases from J, with 17 bases between. This CDR3 spans 16 amino acids. In germline, CDR1 is DFQATT, CDR2 SNEGSKA (reference sequence). CDR3 residues: CSASGRGNGANYGYTF. In DNA form, the CDR3 reads TGCAGTGCTAGTGGACGGGGAAACGGAGCTAACTATGGCTACACCTTC.

The chain uses TRBV27 and TRBJ1-5; D not resolved. The CDR3 sequence is 14 residues long. V dropped 3 bases and J dropped 3 bases, with 9 bases sitting between them. Germline loops: CDR1 MNHEY, CDR2 SMNVEV (reference sequence). The CDR3 region has the DNA TGTGCCAGCAGTTTTTTACGGGACAATCAGCCCCAGCATTTT. Protein sequence: CASSFLRDNQPQHF.

This clone appeared once. Other DNA sequences in this specimen translate into the identical CDR3. The V gene is TRBV6-1, the J gene TRBJ1-6; D is unclear. Trimming removed 2 bases at V and 1 base at J, with 3 bases between. This CDR3 is built from 14 residues. Germline V CDR1 and CDR2: MNHNS, SASEGT. DNA for the CDR3: TGTGCCAGCAGTGAATTATCCTATAATTCACCCCTCCACTTT. Its protein product is CASSELSYNSPLHF.

The chain recombines TRBV7-9 with TRBJ1-2; 8 positions agree with TRBD1. V lost 5 bases, J lost 3 bases, and 5 bases stayed unmatched. Germline CDR1 SEHNR, CDR2 FQNEAQ (reference sequence). The length of the CDR3 is 14 residues. CDR3 in amino acids: CASSTGTGDYGYTF. The CDR3 DNA sequence: TGTGCCAGCAGCACCGGGACAGGTGACTATGGCTACACCTTC.

The chain links TRBV28 to TRBJ2-1; 9 bases match TRBD1. Germline CDR1 and CDR2: MDHEN and SYDVKM. CDR3 size: 16 residues. V lost 0 bases, J lost 3 bases, and 3 bases stayed unmatched. The CDR3 bases are TGTGCCAGCAGTTTATGGGGACAGGGATTCTACAATGAGCAGTTCTTC. It translates to CASSLWGQGFYNEQFF. The whole variable domain, filled in from reference TRBV28 and TRBJ2-1, reads DVKVTQSSRYLVKRTGEKVFLECVQDMDHENMFWYRQDPGLGLRLIYFSYDVKMKEKGDIPEGYSVSREKKERFSLILESASTNQTSMYLCASSLWGQGFYNEQFFGPGTRLTVL.

This clone was seen a few times. The chain is built from TRBV5-4 and TRBJ2-1; D might be TRBD2 (5 bases). Germline V gene data show CDR1 as SGHNT and CDR2 as YYREEE (reference sequence). The V end lost 0 bases, the J end lost 1 base, and 23 bases lay between the germline ends. There are 20 residues in the CDR3. CDR3 amino acids: CASSLGASNIWRSSYNEQFF. CDR3 nucleotides: TGTGCCAGCAGCTTGGGGGCGTCGAATATCTGGAGGTCGTCCTACAATGAGCAGTTCTTC.

V usage is TRBV2 and J usage is TRBJ2-2; 15 bases fit TRBD2. The CDR3 consists of 16 residues. CDR1 and CDR2 from the germline V gene are SNHLY and FYNNEI. J was trimmed by 9 bases and V by 4 bases; bases with no gene match: 6. The CDR3 DNA reads as TGTGCCAGCAGTGCGGGACTAGCGGGGGGCTTTAGGGAGCTGTTTTTT. This codes for CASSAGLAGGFRELFF.

The V call is TRBV3-1 (or the pseudogene TRBV3-2), the J call TRBJ1-3; the D gene is possibly TRBD1 (6 bases). CDR3 length: 17 amino acids. V was trimmed by 3 bases and J by 4 bases, leaving 19 bases between them. The germline V gene encodes CDR1 LGHDT and CDR2 YNNKEL (reference sequence). The CDR3 spells CASSHFPTGTPGNTIYF. The CDR3 nucleotides read TGTGCCAGCAGCCACTTCCCCACTGGGACACCAGGAAACACCATATATTTT.

The V and J genes are TRBV5-4 and TRBJ2-2; D may be TRBD1 (6 bases). Trimming took 0 bases from V and 5 from J, leaving 8 bases between them. The CDR3 is 14 residues long. Germline CDR1 and CDR2: SGHNT and YYREEE (reference sequence). In DNA form, the CDR3 reads TGTGCCAGCAGCTTGGGGGGGCGAACCGGGGAGCTGTTTTTT. Amino acids: CASSLGGRTGELFF.

The chain employs TRBV5-1 and TRBJ2-4; 9 bases line up with TRBD1. V was clipped by 0 bases and J by 3 bases; unmatched bases: 7. The V gene's germline CDR1 is SGHRS and CDR2 YFSETQ. This CDR3 is built from 17 residues. CDR3 residues: CASSLGTGERGKNIQYF. CDR3 DNA: TGCGCCAGCAGCTTGGGGACAGGGGAGAGGGGCAAAAACATTCAGTACTTC.

This clone has a single count. The V call is TRBV10-3, the J call TRBJ1-5; 8 bases agree with TRBD1. Trimming took 0 bases from V and 0 from J; bases not matched to a gene: 10. CDR3 length: 19 residues. The V gene's germline CDR1 is ENHRY and CDR2 SYGVKD. The CDR3 coding sequence is TGTGCCATCAGTGAGTCCTACGGGACAGGCCCGTATAGCAATCAGCCCCAGCATTTT. Protein: CAISESYGTGPYSNQPQHF.

As for this clone: A junction boundary mismatches the germline segment, possibly from a read error. CDR3 DNA sequence: TGTGCCAGCACCGACAGGACCTCCGACGAGCAGTACTTC. Amino acid sequence: CASTDRTSDEQYF. J is TRBJ2-7 and V is TRBV3-1 (or the pseudogene TRBV3-2); maybe TRBD1 (6 bases). Per germline, CDR1 LGHDT and CDR2 YNNKEL (reference sequence). CDR3 size: 13 residues.

The chain uses TRBV7-3 and TRBJ1-1; no clear D. V was cut by 3 bases and J by 8 bases, with 13 bases left in between. Germline-derived CDR1 and CDR2 are SGHTA and FQGTGA. The CDR3 runs 13 residues. CDR3 protein: CASSFTRAEEAFF. Here the CDR3 DNA reads TGTGCCAGCAGCTTTACGAGGGCAGAAGAAGCTTTCTTT.